One sample yielded the 16 T cell receptor beta chains listed below, sequenced in a study of cytomegalovirus exposure and HLA in healthy donors. This PCR relied on a set of 60 Vbeta primers and 13 Jbeta primers. The method was immunoSEQ multiplex PCR; TCRdb's version includes in-frame clones alone and lacks a portion of them. In the table there are 90,000 to 120,000 clones, 65% to 85% of which are singletons. Material: PBMCs. These receptors were obtained from a man under 40 in good health and CMV-seronegative.

This clone was counted between two and nine times. The rearrangement joins TRBV6-1 to TRBJ2-7; D is perhaps TRBD2 (6 bases). Germline CDR1 and CDR2: MNHNS and SASEGT. Trimming left V 8 bases short and J 5 bases short, with 19 bases between. The CDR3 is 14 amino acids. The CDR3 coding sequence is TGTGCCAGCGGCTTCGGGACTCCTCGCCACGAGCAGTACTTC. Its protein is CASGFGTPRHEQYF.

The chain recombines TRBV27 with TRBJ1-5; 9 nucleotides match TRBD1. Germline trimming cut 6 bases from V and 4 bases from J; bases unmatched to any gene: 7. The CDR3 runs to 15 residues. Germline CDR1 MNHEY, CDR2 SMNVEV (reference sequence). The CDR3 sequence is CASSPSGTGNQPQHF. In nucleotides, the CDR3 is TGTGCCAGCAGCCCCTCCGGGACAGGGAATCAGCCCCAGCATTTT.

This rearrangement joins TRBV7-9 to TRBJ1-1; TRBD1 is a possible D gene (6 bases). The germline gives CDR1 SEHNR, CDR2 FQNEAQ (reference sequence). The V and J ends lost 5 bases and 4 bases respectively, with 14 bases between them. The CDR3 runs 14 residues. The CDR3 DNA is TGTGCCAGCAGCCCACAGGGATTGAGCACTGAAGCTTTCTTT. This sequence encodes CASSPQGLSTEAFF.

The V and J genes are TRBV5-4 and TRBJ2-7, with TRBD1 matching 10 bases. Germline values: CDR1 SGHNT, CDR2 YYREEE (reference sequence). J lost 2 bases, V lost 4 bases, and 6 bases had no gene match. The CDR3 length is 15 residues. The CDR3 spells CASSPGTGETYEQYF. CDR3 in DNA: TGTGCCAGCAGCCCCGGGACAGGGGAAACCTACGAGCAGTACTTC.

The chain carries TRBV13 and TRBJ2-1; possibly TRBD2 for D (6 bases). The V and J ends lost 5 bases and 0 bases respectively, with 11 bases between them. Germline values: CDR1 PRHDT, CDR2 FYEKMQ (reference sequence). CDR3 size: 15 residues. CDR3 DNA sequence: TGTGCCAGCAGCCCGGGACTTGGCTCCTACAATGAGCAGTTCTTC. This codes for CASSPGLGSYNEQFF.

The V call is TRBV5-1, the J call TRBJ2-7, with D possibly matching TRBD2 (7 bases). CDR1 is SGHRS, CDR2 YFSETQ, per germline. Trimming pared 6 bases from V and 1 base from J, leaving 17 bases between. The CDR3 consists of 15 residues. CDR3 loop: CASKLTGGNSYEQYF. The CDR3 DNA reads as TGCGCCAGCAAGTTGACGGGGGGCAATTCCTACGAGCAGTACTTC.

Regarding this clone: Within the sample, other DNA sequences also encode this same CDR3. The gene calls are TRBV7-3 and TRBJ1-1; D call uncertain. The CDR3 consists of 13 residues. The V end lost 2 bases, the J end lost 1 base, and 5 bases lay between the germline ends. In germline, CDR1 is SGHTA, CDR2 FQGTGA. CDR3 loop: CASSLSGNTEAFF. CDR3 DNA: TGTGCCAGCAGCTTATCAGGGAACACTGAAGCTTTCTTT.

This sequence joins TRBV29-1 and TRBJ2-3; 9 nucleotides line up with TRBD2. The CDR3 sequence is 15 residues long. V was clipped by 3 bases and J by 2 bases; unmatched bases: 6. Per the germline V gene, CDR1 is SQVTM and CDR2 is ANQGSEA. The CDR3 DNA reads TGCAGCGTTGATAGCGGGAGTCCCACCACAGATACGCAGTATTTT. This encodes CSVDSGSPTTDTQYF.

The chain joins TRBV6-5 to TRBJ2-1; no reliable D call. In germline, CDR1 is MNHEY, CDR2 SVGAGI. The germline V and J ends were trimmed by 0 bases and 13 bases, with 7 bases remaining between them. CDR3 length equals 11 residues. In nucleotides, the CDR3 is TGTGCCAGCAGTTACTCCAAACAACAGTTCTTC. Its translation is CASSYSKQQFF.

This chain uses TRBV14 with TRBJ2-7; D unclear. The CDR3 is 14 residues long. CDR1 is SGHDN and CDR2 is FVKESK in the germline V gene. V was trimmed by 4 bases and J by 5 bases, leaving 15 bases between them. CDR3 sequence reads: CASSPLGLLNEQYF. Written as DNA, the CDR3 is TGTGCCAGCAGCCCGCTAGGCCTCTTGAACGAGCAGTACTTC.

This rearrangement joins TRBV6-1 to TRBJ1-5, with D unresolved. V lost 0 bases and J 0 bases, leaving 6 bases between the germline ends. The length of the CDR3 is 15 residues. Looked up from germline, CDR1 is MNHNS and CDR2 is SASEGT. Here the CDR3 DNA reads TGTGCCAGCAGTGAAGCCGGGGTTAGCAATCAGCCCCAGCATTTT. It specifies CASSEAGVSNQPQHF.

The rearrangement links TRBV7-2 to TRBJ2-5; 12 nucleotides line up with TRBD2. Germline V gene sequence: CDR1 SGHTA, CDR2 FQGNSA. The junction had 11 bases not matched to a gene; V was cut back by 1 base and J by 5 bases. The CDR3 spans 18 residues. The CDR3 loop reads CASSLEGRLAGVGETQYF. The CDR3 DNA reads as TGTGCCAGCAGCTTAGAGGGGAGACTAGCGGGAGTGGGGGAGACCCAGTACTTC.

This clone appeared a single time. The chain combines TRBV11-3 with TRBJ2-7; 9 positions agree with TRBD1. In germline, CDR1 is SGHNT, CDR2 YENEEA. This CDR3 spans 15 amino acids. After removal of 1 base from V and 3 bases from J, the junction contained 4 bases not matched to a gene. The CDR3 DNA follows: TGTGCCAGCAGCTTAGGGGGACAGGGTAACTACGAGCAGTACTTC. Amino acid sequence: CASSLGGQGNYEQYF.

The rearrangement joins TRBV21-1 to TRBJ2-5; TRBD1 reflects the table's D call only, with no check against the DNA. TRBV21-1 is labeled a pseudogene. The CDR3 contains 13 residues. CDR3 residues: CASSKETAETQYF. In nucleotides, the CDR3 is TGTGCCAGCAGCAAAGAAACAGCAGAGACCCAGTACTTC.

This clone was counted between two and nine times. J is TRBJ1-2 and V is TRBV30; the D gene is possibly TRBD1 (6 bases). Trimming pared 0 bases from V and 5 bases from J, leaving 16 bases between. The V gene's germline CDR1 is GTSNPN and CDR2 SVGIG (reference sequence). This CDR3 is 15 amino acids long. The CDR3 bases are TGTGCCTGGAGTGTAGGCTCAGGGGTTAAGTATGGCTACACCTTC. Its protein product is CAWSVGSGVKYGYTF.

The chain carries TRBV7-9 and TRBJ1-2; D is ambiguous. In germline, CDR1 is SEHNR, CDR2 FQNEAQ (reference sequence). Deletions cut 5 bases from V and 2 bases from J, with 6 bases between. The CDR3 covers 12 residues. CDR3 in DNA: TGTGCCAGCAGCCTCGGGAACTATGGCTACACCTTC. Amino acids: CASSLGNYGYTF.